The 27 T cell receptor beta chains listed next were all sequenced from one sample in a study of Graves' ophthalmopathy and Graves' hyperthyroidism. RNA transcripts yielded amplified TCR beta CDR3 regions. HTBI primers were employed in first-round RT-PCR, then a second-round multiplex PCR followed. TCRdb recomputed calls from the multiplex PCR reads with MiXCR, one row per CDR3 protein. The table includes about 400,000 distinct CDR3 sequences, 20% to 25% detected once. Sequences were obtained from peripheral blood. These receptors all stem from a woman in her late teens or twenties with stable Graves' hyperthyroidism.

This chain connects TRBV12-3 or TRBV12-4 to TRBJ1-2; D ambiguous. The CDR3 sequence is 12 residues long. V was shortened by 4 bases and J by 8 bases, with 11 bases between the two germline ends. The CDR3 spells CASSSPLEGYTF. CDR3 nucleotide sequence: TGTGCCAGCAGTTCACCTTTAGAGGGCTACACCTTC.

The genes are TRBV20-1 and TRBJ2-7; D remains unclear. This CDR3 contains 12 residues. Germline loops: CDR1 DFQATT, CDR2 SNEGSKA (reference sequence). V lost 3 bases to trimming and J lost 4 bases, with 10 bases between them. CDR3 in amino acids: CSASMGTYEQYF. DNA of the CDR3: TGCAGTGCTAGTATGGGAACATACGAGCAGTACTTC.

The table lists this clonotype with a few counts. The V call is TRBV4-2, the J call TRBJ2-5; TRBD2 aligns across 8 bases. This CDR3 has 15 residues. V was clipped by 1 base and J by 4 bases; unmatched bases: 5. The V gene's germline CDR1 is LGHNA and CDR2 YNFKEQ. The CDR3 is CASSQVAGGLETQYF. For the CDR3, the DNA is TGTGCCAGCAGCCAAGTTGCGGGAGGCTTAGAGACCCAGTACTTC.

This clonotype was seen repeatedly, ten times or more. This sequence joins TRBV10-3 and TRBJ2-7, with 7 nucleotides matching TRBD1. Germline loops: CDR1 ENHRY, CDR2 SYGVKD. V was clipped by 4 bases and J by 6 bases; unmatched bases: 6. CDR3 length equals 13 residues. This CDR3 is CAISGWGQTEQYF. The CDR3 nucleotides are TGTGCCATCAGTGGCTGGGGACAGACCGAGCAGTACTTC.

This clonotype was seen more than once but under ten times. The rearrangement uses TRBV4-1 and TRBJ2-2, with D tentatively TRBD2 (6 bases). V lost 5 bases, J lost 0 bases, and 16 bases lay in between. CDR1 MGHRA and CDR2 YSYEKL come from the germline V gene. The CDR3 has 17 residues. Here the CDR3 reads CASSTPLRDPNTGELFF. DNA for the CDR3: TGCGCCAGCAGCACGCCATTGCGGGACCCGAACACCGGGGAGCTGTTTTTT.

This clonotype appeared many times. The CDR3 DNA sequence: TGTGCCAGCTCACGAGGGCGCGGACAAGAGACCCAGTACTTC. It translates to CASSRGRGQETQYF. The gene calls are TRBV18 and TRBJ2-5; weak D call: TRBD2 (5 bases). The germline V and J ends were trimmed by 4 bases and 2 bases, with 11 bases remaining between them. Germline CDR1 is KGHSH and CDR2 is LQKENI. CDR3 length: 14 residues.

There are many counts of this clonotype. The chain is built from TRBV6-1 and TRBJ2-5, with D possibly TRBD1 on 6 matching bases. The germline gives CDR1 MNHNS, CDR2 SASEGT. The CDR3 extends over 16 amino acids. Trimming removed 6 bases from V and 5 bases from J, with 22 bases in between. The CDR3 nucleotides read TGTGCCAGCAGACCCCGGGACACCGGTTCAGGCGAGACCCAGTACTTC. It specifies CASRPRDTGSGETQYF.

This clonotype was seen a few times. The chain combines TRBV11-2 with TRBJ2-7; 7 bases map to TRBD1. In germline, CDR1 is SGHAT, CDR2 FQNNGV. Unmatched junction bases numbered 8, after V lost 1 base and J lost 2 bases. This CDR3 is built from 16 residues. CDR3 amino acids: CASSLGPGQSTYEQYF. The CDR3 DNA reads TGTGCCAGCAGCTTAGGACCGGGACAGAGTACCTACGAGCAGTACTTC.

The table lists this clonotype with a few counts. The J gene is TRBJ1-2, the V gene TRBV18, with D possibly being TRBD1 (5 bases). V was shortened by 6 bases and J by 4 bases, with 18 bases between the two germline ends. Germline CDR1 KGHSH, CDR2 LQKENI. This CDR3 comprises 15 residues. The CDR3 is CASSLGTALPYGYTF. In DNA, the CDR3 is TGTGCCAGCTCCCTCGGGACGGCCCTGCCCTATGGCTACACCTTC.

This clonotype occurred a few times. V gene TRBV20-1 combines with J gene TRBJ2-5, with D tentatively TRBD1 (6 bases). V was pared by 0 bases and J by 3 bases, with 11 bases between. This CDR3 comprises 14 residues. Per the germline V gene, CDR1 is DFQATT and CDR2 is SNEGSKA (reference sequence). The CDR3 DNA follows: TGCAGTGCTAGAGATACCGGACAGAAAGAGACCCAGTACTTC. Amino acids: CSARDTGQKETQYF.

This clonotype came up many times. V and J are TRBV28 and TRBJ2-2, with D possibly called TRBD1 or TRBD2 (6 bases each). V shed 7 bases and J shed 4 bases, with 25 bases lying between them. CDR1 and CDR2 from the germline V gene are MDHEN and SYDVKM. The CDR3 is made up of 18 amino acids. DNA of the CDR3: TGTGCCAGCAAAGGGGGGCGGTTCCACCCCCCTTTCACCGGGGAGCTGTTTTTT. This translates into CASKGGRFHPPFTGELFF.

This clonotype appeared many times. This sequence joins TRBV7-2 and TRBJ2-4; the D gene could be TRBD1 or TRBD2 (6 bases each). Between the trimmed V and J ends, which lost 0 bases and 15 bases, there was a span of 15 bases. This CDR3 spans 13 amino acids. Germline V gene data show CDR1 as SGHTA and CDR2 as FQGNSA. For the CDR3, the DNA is TGTGCCAGCAGCTTAGCTAAGGGGGGCGCATGGTACTTC. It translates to CASSLAKGGAWYF. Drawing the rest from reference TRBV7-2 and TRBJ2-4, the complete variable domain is GAGVSQSPSNKVTEKGKDVELRCDPISGHTALYWYRQSLGQGLEFLIYFQGNSAPDKSGLPSDRFSAERTGGSVSTLTIQRTQQEDSAVYLCASSLAKGGAWYFGAGTRLSVL.

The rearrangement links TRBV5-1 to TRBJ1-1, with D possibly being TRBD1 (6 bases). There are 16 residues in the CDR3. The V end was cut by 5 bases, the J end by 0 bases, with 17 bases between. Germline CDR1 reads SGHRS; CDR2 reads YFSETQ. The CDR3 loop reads CASSPEGGLMNTEAFF. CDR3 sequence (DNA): TGCGCCAGCAGTCCCGAGGGGGGTCTCATGAACACTGAAGCTTTCTTT.

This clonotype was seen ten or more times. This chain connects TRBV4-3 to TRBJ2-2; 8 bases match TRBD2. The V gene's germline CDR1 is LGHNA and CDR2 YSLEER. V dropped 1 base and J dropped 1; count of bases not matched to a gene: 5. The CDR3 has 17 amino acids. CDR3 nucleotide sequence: TGCGCCAGCAGCCAAGCCCGGACTAGCCAGAACACCGGGGAGCTGTTTTTT. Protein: CASSQARTSQNTGELFF.

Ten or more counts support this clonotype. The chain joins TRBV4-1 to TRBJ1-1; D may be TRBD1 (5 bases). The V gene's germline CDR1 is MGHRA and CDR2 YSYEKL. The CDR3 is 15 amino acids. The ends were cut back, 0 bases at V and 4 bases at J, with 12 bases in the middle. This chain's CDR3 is CASSQEGIGVTEAFF. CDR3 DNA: TGCGCCAGCAGCCAAGAAGGAATAGGGGTCACTGAAGCTTTCTTT.

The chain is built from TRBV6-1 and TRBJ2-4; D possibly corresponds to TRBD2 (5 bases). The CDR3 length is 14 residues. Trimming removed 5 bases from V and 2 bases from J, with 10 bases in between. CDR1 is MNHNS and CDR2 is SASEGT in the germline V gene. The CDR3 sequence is CASSTGITKNIQYF. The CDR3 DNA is TGTGCCAGCAGTACCGGGATAACCAAAAACATTCAGTACTTC.

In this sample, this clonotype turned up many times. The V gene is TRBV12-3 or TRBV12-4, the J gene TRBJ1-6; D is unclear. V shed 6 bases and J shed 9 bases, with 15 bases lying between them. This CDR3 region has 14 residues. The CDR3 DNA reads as TGTGCCAGCAGCATGGCCGCCTGGGGTTCACCCCTCCACTTT. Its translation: CASSMAAWGSPLHF.

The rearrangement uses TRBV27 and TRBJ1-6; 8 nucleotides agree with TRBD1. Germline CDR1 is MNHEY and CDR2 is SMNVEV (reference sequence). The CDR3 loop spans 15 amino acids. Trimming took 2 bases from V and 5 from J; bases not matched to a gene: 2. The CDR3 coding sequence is TGTGCCAGCAGTTTAGTGGACAGGGATAATTCACCCCTCCACTTT. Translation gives CASSLVDRDNSPLHF.

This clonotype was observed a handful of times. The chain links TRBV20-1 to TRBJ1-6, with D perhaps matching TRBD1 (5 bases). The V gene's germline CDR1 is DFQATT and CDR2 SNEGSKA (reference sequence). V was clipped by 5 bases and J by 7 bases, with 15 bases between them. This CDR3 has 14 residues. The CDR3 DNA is TGCAGTGCTGCTCGGGACGGGTGGAATTCACCCCTCCACTTT. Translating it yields CSAARDGWNSPLHF.

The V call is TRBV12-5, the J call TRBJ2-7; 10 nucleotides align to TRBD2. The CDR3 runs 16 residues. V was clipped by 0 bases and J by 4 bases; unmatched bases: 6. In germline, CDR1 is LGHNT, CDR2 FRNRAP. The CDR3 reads CASGLVLSGGSYEQYF. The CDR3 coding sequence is TGTGCTAGTGGTTTGGTACTTAGCGGGGGGTCTTACGAGCAGTACTTC.

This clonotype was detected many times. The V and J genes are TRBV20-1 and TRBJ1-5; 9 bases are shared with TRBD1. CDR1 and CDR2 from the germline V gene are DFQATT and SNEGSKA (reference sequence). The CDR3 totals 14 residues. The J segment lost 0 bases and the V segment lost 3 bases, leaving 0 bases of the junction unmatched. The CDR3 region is CSARGQGSNQPQHF. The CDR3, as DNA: TGCAGTGCTAGGGGACAGGGTAGCAATCAGCCCCAGCATTTT.

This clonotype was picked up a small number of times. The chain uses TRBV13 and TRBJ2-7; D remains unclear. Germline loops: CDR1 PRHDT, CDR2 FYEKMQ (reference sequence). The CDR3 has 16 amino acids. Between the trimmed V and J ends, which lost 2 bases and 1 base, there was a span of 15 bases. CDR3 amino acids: CASSLKPLETSYEQYF. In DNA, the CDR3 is TGTGCCAGCAGCTTAAAACCCTTGGAGACATCCTACGAGCAGTACTTC.

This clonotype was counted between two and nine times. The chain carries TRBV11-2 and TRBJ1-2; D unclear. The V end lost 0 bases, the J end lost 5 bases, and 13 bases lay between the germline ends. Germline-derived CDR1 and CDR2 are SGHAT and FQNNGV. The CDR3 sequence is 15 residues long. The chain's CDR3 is CASSLELTPYYGYTF. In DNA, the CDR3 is TGTGCCAGCAGCTTAGAACTCACCCCTTATTATGGCTACACCTTC.

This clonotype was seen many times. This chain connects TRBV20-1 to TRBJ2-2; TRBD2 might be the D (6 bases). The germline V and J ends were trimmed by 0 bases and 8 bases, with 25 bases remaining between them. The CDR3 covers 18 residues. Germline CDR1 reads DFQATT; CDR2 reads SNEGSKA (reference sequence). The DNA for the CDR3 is TGCAGTGCTAGAGATCGGCTGTACGGGACTTCCGTCAGGGGGGAGCTGTTTTTT. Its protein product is CSARDRLYGTSVRGELFF.

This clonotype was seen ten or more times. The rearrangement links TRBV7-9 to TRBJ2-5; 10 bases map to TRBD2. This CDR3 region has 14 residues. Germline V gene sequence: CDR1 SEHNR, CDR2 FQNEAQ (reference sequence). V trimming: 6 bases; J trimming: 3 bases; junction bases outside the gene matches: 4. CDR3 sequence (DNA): TGTGCCAGCAGTCCTGGACTAGCGGAAGAGACCCAGTACTTC. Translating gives CASSPGLAEETQYF.

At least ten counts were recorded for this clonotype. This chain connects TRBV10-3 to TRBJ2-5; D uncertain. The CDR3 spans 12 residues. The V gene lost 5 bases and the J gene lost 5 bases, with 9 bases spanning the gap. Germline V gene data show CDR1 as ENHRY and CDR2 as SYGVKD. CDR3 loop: CAISTGLETQYF. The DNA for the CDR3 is TGTGCCATCAGTACCGGGTTGGAGACCCAGTACTTC.

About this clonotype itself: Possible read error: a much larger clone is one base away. CDR3 nucleotide sequence: TGCAGTGCTAGAGATCTCATCTTTGTGGGGCAAGAGACCCAGTACTTC. The encoded protein is CSARDLIFVGQETQYF. J is TRBJ2-5 and V is TRBV20-1; D ambiguous. This CDR3 contains 16 residues. Trimming took 0 bases from V and 2 from J, leaving 16 bases between them. Per the germline V gene, CDR1 is DFQATT and CDR2 is SNEGSKA (reference sequence).